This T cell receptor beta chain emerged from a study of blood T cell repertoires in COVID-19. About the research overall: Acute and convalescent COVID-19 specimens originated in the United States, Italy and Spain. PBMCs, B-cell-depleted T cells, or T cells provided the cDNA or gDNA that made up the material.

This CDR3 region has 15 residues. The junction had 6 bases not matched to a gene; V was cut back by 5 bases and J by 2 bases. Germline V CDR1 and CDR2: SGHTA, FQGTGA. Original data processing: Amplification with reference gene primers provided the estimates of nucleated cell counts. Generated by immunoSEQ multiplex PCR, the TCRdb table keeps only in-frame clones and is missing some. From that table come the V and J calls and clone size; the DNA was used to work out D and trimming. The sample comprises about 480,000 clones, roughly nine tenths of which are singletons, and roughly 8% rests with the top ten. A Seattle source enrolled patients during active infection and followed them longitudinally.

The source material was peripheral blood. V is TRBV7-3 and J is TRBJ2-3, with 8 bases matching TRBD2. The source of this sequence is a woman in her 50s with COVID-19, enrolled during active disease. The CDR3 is CASSQRGGDTDTQYF. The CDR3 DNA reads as TGTGCCAGCAGCCAACGGGGGGGAGACACAGATACGCAGTATTTT. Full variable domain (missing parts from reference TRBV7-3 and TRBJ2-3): GAGVSQTPSNKVTEKGKYVELRCDPISGHTALYWYRQSLGQGPEFLIYFQGTGAADDSGLPNDRFFAVRPEGSVSTLKIQRTERGDSAVYLCASSQRGGDTDTQYFGPGTRLTVL.